The 24 T cell receptor beta chains presented below share a single source sample, sequenced in a study of radiotherapy plus CTLA-4 blockade in lung cancer. Clones were read by immunoSEQ multiplex PCR, and TCRdb kept only the in-frame ones, dropping some. Here the sample spans approximately 50,000 clones, around 73% being singletons. The material sequenced was peripheral blood, taken from a patient treated with radiotherapy plus ipilimumab. The source is a human donor with non-small cell lung cancer who had a complete response to radiotherapy plus ipilimumab.

The chain employs TRBV28 and TRBJ2-7, with D unclear. Trimming took 4 bases from V and 5 from J, leaving 6 bases between them. CDR1 MDHEN and CDR2 SYDVKM come from the germline V gene. CDR3 length equals 11 residues. CDR3 sequence (DNA): TGTGCCAGCAGTTCCCCCGACGAGCAGTACTTC. It translates to CASSSPDEQYF.

This chain joins TRBV30 and TRBJ1-5; no clear D gene. CDR3 length: 13 residues. The V gene's germline CDR1 is GTSNPN and CDR2 SVGIG (reference sequence). The V and J ends lost 2 bases and 7 bases respectively, with 12 bases between them. Here the CDR3 reads CAWSMRETQPQHF. CDR3 sequence (DNA): TGTGCCTGGAGTATGCGGGAAACACAGCCCCAGCATTTT. The full variable domain, completed using reference TRBV30 and TRBJ1-5, is SQTIHQWPATLVQPVGSPLSLECTVEGTSNPNLYWYRQAAGRGLQLLFYSVGIGQISSEVPQNLSASRPQDRQFILSSKKLLLSDSGFYLCAWSMRETQPQHFGDGTRLSIL.

This clone was picked up a small number of times. The chain links TRBV5-5 to TRBJ2-2; D is unclear. The V and J ends lost 1 base and 7 bases respectively, with 5 bases between them. The CDR3 extends over 12 amino acids. In germline, CDR1 is SGHKS, CDR2 YYEKEE (reference sequence). The CDR3 DNA is TGTGCCAGCAGCTTGTATATCGGGGAGCTGTTTTTT. Protein: CASSLYIGELFF.

The V and J genes are TRBV11-2 and TRBJ2-1; 11 bases agree with TRBD2. The CDR3 is 15 amino acids. After removal of 5 bases from V and 3 bases from J, the junction contained 3 bases not matched to a gene. Per germline, CDR1 SGHAT and CDR2 FQNNGV. Here the CDR3 DNA reads TGTGCCAGCAGCACTAGCGGGAGAATCTACAATGAGCAGTTCTTC. Protein sequence: CASSTSGRIYNEQFF. The full variable domain, its missing parts supplied by reference TRBV11-2 and TRBJ2-1, is EAGVAQSPRYKIIEKRQSVAFWCNPISGHATLYWYQQILGQGPKLLIQFQNNGVVDDSQLPKDRFSAERLKGVDSTLKIQPAKLEDSAVYLCASSTSGRIYNEQFFGPGTRLTVL.

The genes are TRBV2 and TRBJ1-4; TRBD1 is a possible D gene (5 bases). Germline-derived CDR1 and CDR2 are SNHLY and FYNNEI. The CDR3 is 16 amino acids. V lost 6 bases, J lost 4 bases, and 18 bases lay in between. The CDR3 coding sequence is TGTGCCAGCAGGGAACGGGAGGGGCGGAATAATGAAAAACTGTTTTTT. Amino acids: CASREREGRNNEKLFF.

V usage is TRBV9 and J usage is TRBJ2-3; 8 bases map to TRBD1. The CDR3 contains 15 residues. After removal of 0 bases from V and 1 base from J, the junction contained 1 base not matched to a gene. From germline, CDR1 is SGDLS and CDR2 YYNGEE. The CDR3 spells CASSVEGQGTDTQYF. Written as DNA, the CDR3 is TGTGCCAGCAGCGTAGAGGGACAGGGCACAGATACGCAGTATTTT. Full variable domain (missing parts from reference TRBV9 and TRBJ2-3): DSGVTQTPKHLITATGQRVTLRCSPRSGDLSVYWYQQSLDQGLQFLIQYYNGEERAKGNILERFSAQQFPDLHSELNLSSLELGDSALYFCASSVEGQGTDTQYFGPGTRLTVL.

The DNA for the CDR3 is TGTGCCAGCAGTGACTTCCGACTTGAAGCTTTCTTT. This encodes CASSDFRLEAFF. This chain joins TRBV6-4 and TRBJ1-1; D gene unclear. In germline, CDR1 is MRHNA, CDR2 SNTAGT. The CDR3 extends over 12 amino acids. V was trimmed by 1 base and J by 7 bases, leaving 7 bases between them.

This rearrangement joins TRBV29-1 to TRBJ2-3; the D is unclear. This CDR3 is built from 13 residues. Germline V gives CDR1 SQVTM, CDR2 ANQGSEA. The V end was cut by 6 bases, the J end by 0 bases, with 10 bases between. The chain's CDR3 is CSVSPTSTDTQYF. CDR3 nucleotide sequence: TGCAGCGTCTCCCCAACTAGCACAGATACGCAGTATTTT.

The V gene is TRBV5-1, the J gene TRBJ2-7, with D possibly TRBD1 on 6 matching bases. Trimming left V 0 bases short and J 2 bases short, with 18 bases between. CDR1 SGHRS and CDR2 YFSETQ come from the germline V gene. The CDR3 contains 17 residues. The CDR3 region is CASSLGAETDSTYEQYF. The CDR3 coding sequence is TGCGCCAGCAGCTTGGGGGCAGAGACGGACAGTACCTACGAGCAGTACTTC. The full variable domain, its missing parts supplied by reference TRBV5-1 and TRBJ2-7, is KAGVTQTPRYLIKTRGQQVTLSCSPISGHRSVSWYQQTPGQGLQFLFEYFSETQRNKGNFPGRFSGRQFSNSRSEMNVSTLELGDSALYLCASSLGAETDSTYEQYFGPGTRLTVT.

The chain uses TRBV7-6 and TRBJ1-1; weak D call: TRBD1 (5 bases). Trimming removed 0 bases at V and 4 bases at J, with 6 bases between. The CDR3 loop spans 13 amino acids. The germline V gene encodes CDR1 SGHVS and CDR2 FNYEAQ. The CDR3 loop reads CASSLAGATEAFF. The CDR3 coding sequence is TGTGCCAGCAGCTTAGCAGGGGCCACTGAAGCTTTCTTT.

This sequence joins TRBV5-4 and TRBJ1-1, with D unresolved. From germline, CDR1 is SGHNT and CDR2 YYREEE (reference sequence). V was cut by 3 bases and J by 3 bases, with 9 bases left in between. This CDR3 spans 13 amino acids. CDR3 sequence (DNA): TGTGCCAGCAGCTCCTACGAAGACACTGAAGCTTTCTTT. Amino acids: CASSSYEDTEAFF.

This clone was seen just once. This chain uses TRBV6-5 with TRBJ2-3; 8 bases are a match to TRBD2. The germline CDR1 and CDR2 sequences are MNHEY and SVGAGI. The ends lost 2 bases at V and 8 bases at J; junction bases unmatched: 12. The CDR3 extends over 16 amino acids. In nucleotides, the CDR3 is TGTGCCAGCAGTTACGAGGCGGGGGGCCCCTCAGGTACGCAGTATTTT. It yields the protein CASSYEAGGPSGTQYF.

The chain has TRBV5-1 and TRBJ1-6; D remains ambiguous. Per germline, CDR1 SGHRS and CDR2 YFSETQ. Trimming pared 0 bases from V and 7 bases from J, leaving 8 bases between. This CDR3 is built from 14 residues. The CDR3: CASSLGEYNSPLHF. As DNA, the CDR3 is TGCGCCAGCAGCTTGGGGGAGTACAATTCACCCCTCCACTTT.

As DNA, the CDR3 is TGTGCCAGCCTACTCGGGGGACAGGGTGCCAATCAGCCCCAGCATTTT. Residues: CASLLGGQGANQPQHF. The chain has TRBV6-6 and TRBJ1-5; 9 bases line up with TRBD1. J gave up 3 bases and V 8 bases, and 11 bases lay outside the gene matches. Germline assignment: CDR1 MNHNY and CDR2 SVGAGI (reference sequence). The CDR3 covers 16 residues.

The chain carries TRBV28 and TRBJ2-7, with TRBD1 identical over 9 bases. The CDR3 sequence is 18 residues long. Trimming removed 5 bases from V and 2 bases from J; junction bases left unmatched: 16. CDR1 is MDHEN, CDR2 SYDVKM, per germline. CDR3 nucleotide sequence: TGTGCCAGCAGTCTTATGACCTTAGGACAGGGGAATGCCTACGAGCAGTACTTC. Its protein is CASSLMTLGQGNAYEQYF.

This clone was observed a handful of times. The V and J genes are TRBV19 and TRBJ1-3; tentatively, D is TRBD1 (6 bases). CDR1 and CDR2 from the germline V gene are LNHDA and SQIVND (reference sequence). CDR3 length: 15 amino acids. Trimming shortened V by 6 bases and J by 0 bases, and 12 bases separated the two germline ends. CDR3 protein: CASRIDRRSGNTIYF. The CDR3 DNA is TGTGCCAGTAGGATTGACAGGCGCTCTGGAAACACCATATATTTT. Full variable domain (rest looked up from reference TRBV19 and TRBJ1-3): DGGITQSPKYLFRKEGQNVTLSCEQNLNHDAMYWYRQDPGQGLRLIYYSQIVNDFQKGDIAEGYSVSREKKESFPLTVTSAQKNPTAFYLCASRIDRRSGNTIYFGEGSWLTVV.

The DNA of the CDR3 is TGTGCCACCCAGAGGTATCAGCCCCAGCATTTT. Translating gives CATQRYQPQHF. The rearrangement links TRBV28 to TRBJ1-5; D not certain. The germline V gene has CDR1 MDHEN and CDR2 SYDVKM. The germline V and J ends were trimmed by 10 bases and 5 bases, with 9 bases remaining between them. The CDR3 is made up of 11 amino acids.

V is TRBV6-9 and J is TRBJ2-2; tentatively, D is TRBD1 (6 bases). Germline CDR1 reads MNHGY; CDR2 reads SVAAGI. The V end was cut by 0 bases, the J end by 0 bases, with 8 bases between. This CDR3 region has 16 residues. CDR3 sequence (DNA): TGTGCCAGCAGTTATTCGGACAGAACGAACACCGGGGAGCTGTTTTTT. Its translation: CASSYSDRTNTGELFF.

This clone showed up just a few times. This rearrangement joins TRBV29-1 to TRBJ2-3, with D maybe TRBD2 (5 bases). Trimming stripped 3 bases from V and 0 bases from J, with 22 bases between. The length of the CDR3 is 18 residues. Germline V gives CDR1 SQVTM, CDR2 ANQGSEA. Here the CDR3 reads CSVDPLGGFRGSTDTQYF. CDR3 in DNA: TGCAGCGTTGACCCCCTGGGCGGGTTTCGCGGGAGCACAGATACGCAGTATTTT.

This chain links TRBV7-9 with TRBJ2-7; 8 bases map to TRBD2. The V gene's germline CDR1 is SEHNR and CDR2 FQNEAQ (reference sequence). The CDR3 spans 17 residues. Losses at the gene ends were 3 bases for V and 2 bases for J; bases not matched to a gene: 12. The DNA of the CDR3 is TGTGCCAGCAGCTTTGGCCCCGAGACTAGCGAGACCTACGAGCAGTACTTC. Translated: CASSFGPETSETYEQYF.

The chain couples TRBV19 to TRBJ2-1; TRBD2 agrees at 8 bases. The germline gives CDR1 LNHDA, CDR2 SQIVND (reference sequence). J lost 5 bases, V lost 6 bases, and 6 bases had no gene match. This CDR3 comprises 14 residues. CDR3 residues: CASRGSGSDNEQFF. The CDR3 DNA reads as TGTGCCAGTAGGGGCAGCGGGAGCGACAATGAGCAGTTCTTC.

The J gene is TRBJ2-1, the V gene TRBV13; 10 positions match TRBD2. The length of the CDR3 is 16 residues. V was clipped by 4 bases and J by 5 bases; unmatched bases: 8. CDR1 is PRHDT, CDR2 FYEKMQ, per germline (reference sequence). CDR3 bases: TGTGCCAGCAGCTCCGAGACTAGCGGGTCCAACAATGAGCAGTTCTTC. Protein: CASSSETSGSNNEQFF. Drawing the rest from reference TRBV13 and TRBJ2-1, the complete variable domain is AAGVIQSPRHLIKEKRETATLKCYPIPRHDTVYWYQQGPGQDPQFLISFYEKMQSDKGSIPDRFSAQQFSDYHSELNMSSLELGDSALYFCASSSETSGSNNEQFFGPGTRLTVL.

J is TRBJ2-5 and V is TRBV5-1; tentatively, D is TRBD2 (6 bases). The DNA end lines up better with TRBJ2-7; the J call may be wrong. Germline CDR1 reads SGHRS; CDR2 reads YFSETQ. The CDR3 is 16 amino acids. The CDR3, as DNA: TGCGCCAGCAGCTTTGCTGGCGGGGTTAGCTCCTACGAGCAGTACTTC. Encoded protein: CASSFAGGVSSYEQYF.

The gene calls are TRBV4-3 and TRBJ1-3; D uncertain. Per germline, CDR1 LGHNA and CDR2 YSLEER. The ends were cut back, 0 bases at V and 4 bases at J, with 10 bases in the middle. CDR3 length equals 15 residues. The CDR3 here is CASSQDPRRGNTIYF. CDR3 nucleotides: TGCGCCAGCAGCCAAGATCCTCGCCGGGGAAACACCATATATTTT.